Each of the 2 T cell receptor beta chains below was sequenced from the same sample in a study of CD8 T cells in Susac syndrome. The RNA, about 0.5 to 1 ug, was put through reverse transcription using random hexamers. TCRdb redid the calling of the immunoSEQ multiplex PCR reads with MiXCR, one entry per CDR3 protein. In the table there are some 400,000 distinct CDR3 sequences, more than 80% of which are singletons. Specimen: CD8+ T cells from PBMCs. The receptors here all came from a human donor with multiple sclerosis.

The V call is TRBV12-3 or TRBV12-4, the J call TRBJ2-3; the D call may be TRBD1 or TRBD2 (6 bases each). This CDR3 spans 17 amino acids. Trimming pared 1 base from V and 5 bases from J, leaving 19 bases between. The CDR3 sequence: CASSLDGQWGEEDTQYF. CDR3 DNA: TGTGCCAGCAGTTTAGACGGACAGTGGGGGGAGGAAGATACGCAGTATTTT.

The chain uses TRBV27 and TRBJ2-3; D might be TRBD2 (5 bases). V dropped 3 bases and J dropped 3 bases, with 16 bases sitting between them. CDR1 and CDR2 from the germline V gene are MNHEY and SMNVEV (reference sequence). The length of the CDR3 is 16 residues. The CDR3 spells CASSLSGFPGTDTQYF. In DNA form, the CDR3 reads TGTGCCAGCAGTTTGTCGGGGTTTCCTGGGACAGATACGCAGTATTTT.